The 8 T cell receptor beta chains in this list originate from one sample, sequenced in a study of cytomegalovirus exposure and HLA in healthy donors. The primer mix had 60 Vbeta and 13 Jbeta primers. This table comes from immunoSEQ multiplex PCR, and its TCRdb copy is limited to in-frame clones, with some not included. The sample records under 120,000 clones, 70% to 80% being singletons. The specimen sequenced was PBMCs. These receptors were obtained from a female donor in good health and CMV-seropositive.

V is TRBV29-1 and J is TRBJ1-2; perhaps TRBD1 as D (6 bases). Per germline, CDR1 SQVTM and CDR2 ANQGSEA. Trimming took off 6 bases at V and 8 bases at J, with 16 bases between the two ends. This CDR3 has 12 residues. CDR3 coding DNA: TGCAGCGTCATTGGACAGCCTGGCGGCTACACCTTC. Translation gives CSVIGQPGGYTF.

The J gene is TRBJ2-7, the V gene TRBV7-9, with D possibly TRBD2 on 7 matching bases. There are 14 residues in the CDR3. In germline, CDR1 is SEHNR, CDR2 FQNEAQ (reference sequence). V was trimmed by 7 bases and J by 7 bases, leaving 20 bases between them. The chain's CDR3 is CASTKLGGVLEQYF. The CDR3 nucleotides read TGTGCCAGCACCAAATTAGGGGGGGTACTTGAGCAGTACTTC.

The CDR3 sequence: CAWVGNGGYGYTF. In DNA, the CDR3 is TGTGCCTGGGTAGGGAACGGGGGCTATGGCTACACCTTC. The genes are TRBV30 and TRBJ1-2, with a tentative D call TRBD1 (5 bases). The V and J ends lost 5 bases and 4 bases respectively, with 14 bases between them. The CDR3 covers 13 residues. Germline loops: CDR1 GTSNPN, CDR2 SVGIG (reference sequence).

The V and J genes are TRBV7-9 and TRBJ2-6; a possible D gene is TRBD2 (7 bases). Per the germline V gene, CDR1 is SEHNR and CDR2 is FQNEAQ (reference sequence). This CDR3 spans 19 amino acids. V was trimmed by 5 bases and J by 0 bases, leaving 20 bases between them. CDR3 amino acids: CASSPFGGRIGSGANVLTF. CDR3 nucleotide sequence: TGTGCCAGCAGCCCGTTCGGGGGGCGGATAGGCTCTGGGGCCAACGTCCTGACTTTC.

V and J are TRBV9 and TRBJ1-2; no definite D call. Trimming took off 0 bases at V and 4 bases at J, with 13 bases between the two ends. The germline V gene encodes CDR1 SGDLS and CDR2 YYNGEE. The CDR3 totals 15 residues. CDR3 nucleotide sequence: TGTGCCAGCAGCGTAGATCCCGCAGGTGTCTATGGCTACACCTTC. Translating gives CASSVDPAGVYGYTF.

The chain employs TRBV2 and TRBJ1-1; possibly TRBD1 for D (6 bases). Germline V lookup: CDR1 SNHLY, CDR2 FYNNEI. V dropped 6 bases and J dropped 0 bases, with 11 bases sitting between them. This CDR3 has 14 residues. CDR3 region: CASRNQGLNTEAFF. The DNA for the CDR3 is TGTGCCAGCAGGAATCAGGGGCTGAACACTGAAGCTTTCTTT.

The V and J genes are TRBV2 and TRBJ1-2; 7 nucleotides agree with TRBD1. The V and J ends lost 7 bases and 10 bases, in that order; junction bases with no gene match: 15. CDR1 and CDR2 (germline): SNHLY, FYNNEI. This CDR3 spans 14 amino acids. This chain's CDR3 is CASNASPRQGYYTF. The CDR3 bases are TGTGCCAGCAATGCTTCCCCCCGACAGGGATACTACACCTTC. Based on the CDR3 plus reference TRBV2 and TRBJ1-2, the full variable domain is EPEVTQTPSHQVTQMGQEVILRCVPISNHLYFYWYRQILGQKVEFLVSFYNNEISEKSEIFDDQFSVERPDGSNFTLKIRSTKLEDSAMYFCASNASPRQGYYTFGSGTRLTVV.

V and J are TRBV19 and TRBJ2-1; TRBD2 agrees at 11 bases. The ends lost 4 bases at V and 6 bases at J; junction bases unmatched: 5. The length of the CDR3 is 15 residues. Germline CDR1 is LNHDA and CDR2 is SQIVND (reference sequence). CDR3 residues: CASSRETSGANEQFF. The CDR3 region has the DNA TGTGCCAGTAGTAGGGAGACTAGCGGGGCCAATGAGCAGTTCTTC.